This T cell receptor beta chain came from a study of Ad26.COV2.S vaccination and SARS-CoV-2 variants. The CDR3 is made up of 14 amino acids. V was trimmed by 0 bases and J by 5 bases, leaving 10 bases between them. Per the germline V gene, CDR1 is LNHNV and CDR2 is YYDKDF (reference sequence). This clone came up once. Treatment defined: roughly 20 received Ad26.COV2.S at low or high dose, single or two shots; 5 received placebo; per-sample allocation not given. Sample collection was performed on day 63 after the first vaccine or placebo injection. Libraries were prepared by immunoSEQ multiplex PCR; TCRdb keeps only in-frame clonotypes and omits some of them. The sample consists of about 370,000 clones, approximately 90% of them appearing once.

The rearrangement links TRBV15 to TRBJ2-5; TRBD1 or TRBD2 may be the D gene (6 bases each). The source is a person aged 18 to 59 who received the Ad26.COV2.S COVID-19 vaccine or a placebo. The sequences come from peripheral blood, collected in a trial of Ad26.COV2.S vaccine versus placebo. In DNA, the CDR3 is TGTGCCACCAGCAGAGAAGGGGGGATGGAGACCCAGTACTTC. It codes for CATSREGGMETQYF.